The T cell receptor (beta chain) under discussion was sequenced for a study of cytomegalovirus exposure and HLA in healthy donors. Study context: There were approximately 81 million unique TCRs (from HLA-typed donors) in an early data release.

The PCR used 60 Vbeta and 13 Jbeta primers. Using immunoSEQ multiplex PCR, the repertoire was profiled, and TCRdb retains in-frame clones only, with some absent. The profile shows some 100,000 clones, roughly four fifths of them singletons. Points on this clone: The antigen remains undetermined. Other DNA sequences in this sample translate to the same CDR3.

Study-wide points: Data from an earlier analysis indicated that most TCR beta V segments were productive either about 87% or about 30% of the time. What a later analysis reportedly showed was that an Asian-associated ancestry cluster had fewer N-insertions than the 666-donor mean. Reportedly, diagnosis of cytomegalovirus status by the classifier showed high specificity and sensitivity.

The CDR3 consists of 14 residues. J lost 3 bases, V lost 5 bases, and 4 bases had no gene match. Germline lookup yields CDR1 SGHRS and CDR2 YFSETQ. The sequenced material came from PBMCs. The rearrangement links TRBV5-1 to TRBJ2-5, with TRBD2 matching 10 bases. This TCR was sampled from a woman aged 40-49 years in good health and CMV-seropositive. CDR3 protein: CASSLLAGEETQYF. The CDR3 nucleotides read TGCGCCAGCAGTTTGCTAGCGGGAGAAGAGACCCAGTACTTC.